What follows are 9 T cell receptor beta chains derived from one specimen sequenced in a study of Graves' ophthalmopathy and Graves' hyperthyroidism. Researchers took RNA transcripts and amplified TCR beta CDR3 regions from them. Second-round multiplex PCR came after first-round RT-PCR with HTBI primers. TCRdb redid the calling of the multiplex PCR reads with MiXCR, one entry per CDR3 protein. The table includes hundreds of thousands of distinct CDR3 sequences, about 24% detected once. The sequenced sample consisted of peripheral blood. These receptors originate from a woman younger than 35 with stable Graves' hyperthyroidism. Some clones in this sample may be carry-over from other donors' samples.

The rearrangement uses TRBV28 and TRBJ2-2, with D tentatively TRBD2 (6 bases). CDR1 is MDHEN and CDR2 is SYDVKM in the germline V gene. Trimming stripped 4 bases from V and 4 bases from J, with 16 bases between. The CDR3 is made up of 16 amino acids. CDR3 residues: CASSSEGTVATGELFF. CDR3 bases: TGTGCCAGCAGTTCGGAGGGGACGGTGGCCACCGGGGAGCTGTTTTTT.

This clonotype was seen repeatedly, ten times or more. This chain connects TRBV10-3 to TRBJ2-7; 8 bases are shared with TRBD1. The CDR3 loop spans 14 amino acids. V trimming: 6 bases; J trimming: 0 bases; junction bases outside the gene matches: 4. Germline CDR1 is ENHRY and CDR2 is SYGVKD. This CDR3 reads CAISRDRSSYEQYF. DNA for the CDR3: TGTGCCATCAGCCGGGACAGGAGCTCCTACGAGCAGTACTTC.

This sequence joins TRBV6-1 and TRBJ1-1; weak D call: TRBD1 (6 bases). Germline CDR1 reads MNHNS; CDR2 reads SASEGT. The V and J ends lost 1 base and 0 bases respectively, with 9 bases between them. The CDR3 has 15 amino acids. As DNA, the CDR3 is TGTGCCAGCAGTGAAGACAGGGTATTGAACACTGAAGCTTTCTTT. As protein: CASSEDRVLNTEAFF.

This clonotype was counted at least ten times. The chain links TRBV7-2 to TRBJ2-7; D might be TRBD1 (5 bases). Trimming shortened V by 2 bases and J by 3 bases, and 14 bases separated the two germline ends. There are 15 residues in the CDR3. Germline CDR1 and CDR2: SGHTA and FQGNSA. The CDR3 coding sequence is TGTGCCAGCAGCTTACAGCAGGGTTATATCTACGAGCAGTACTTC. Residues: CASSLQQGYIYEQYF.

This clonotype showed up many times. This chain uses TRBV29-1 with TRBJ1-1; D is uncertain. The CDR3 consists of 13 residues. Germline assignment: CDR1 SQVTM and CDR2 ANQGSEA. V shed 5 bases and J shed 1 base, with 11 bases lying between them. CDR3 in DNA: TGCAGCGTTCGGCATCGAGGGAACACTGAAGCTTTCTTT. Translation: CSVRHRGNTEAFF.

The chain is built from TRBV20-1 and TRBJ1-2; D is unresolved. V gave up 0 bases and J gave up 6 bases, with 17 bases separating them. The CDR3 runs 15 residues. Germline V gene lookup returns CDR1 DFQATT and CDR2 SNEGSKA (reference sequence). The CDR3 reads CSARDANRIRDGYTF. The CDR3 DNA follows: TGCAGTGCTAGAGATGCGAACCGAATACGGGATGGCTACACCTTC.

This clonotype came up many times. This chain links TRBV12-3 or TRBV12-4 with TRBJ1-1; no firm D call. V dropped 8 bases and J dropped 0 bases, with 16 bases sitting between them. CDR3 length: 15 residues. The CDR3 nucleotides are TGTGCCAGCGGGCCCCCGACGTATATGAACACTGAAGCTTTCTTT. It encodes CASGPPTYMNTEAFF.

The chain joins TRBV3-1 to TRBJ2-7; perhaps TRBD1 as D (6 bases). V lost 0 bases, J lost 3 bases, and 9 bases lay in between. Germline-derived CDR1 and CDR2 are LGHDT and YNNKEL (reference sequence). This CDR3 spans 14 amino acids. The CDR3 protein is CASSQDTGNYEQYF. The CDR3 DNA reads TGTGCCAGCAGCCAAGACACAGGGAACTACGAGCAGTACTTC.

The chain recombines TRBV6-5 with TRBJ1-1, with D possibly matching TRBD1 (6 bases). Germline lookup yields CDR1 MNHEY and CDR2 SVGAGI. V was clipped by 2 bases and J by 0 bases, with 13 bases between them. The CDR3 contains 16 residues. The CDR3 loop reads CASSYRDTGLNTEAFF. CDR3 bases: TGTGCCAGCAGTTACCGGGACACAGGGTTGAACACTGAAGCTTTCTTT.